Listed here are 6 T cell receptor beta chains from one sample, sequenced in a study of beta chain features in type 1 diabetes. Sequenced material consisted of expressed TCRB transcripts (all of the isolated RNA was reverse transcribed). Clones were read by immunoSEQ multiplex PCR, and TCRdb kept only the in-frame ones, dropping some. Here the sample spans a few hundred thousand clones, roughly an eighth being singletons. Sequenced input: naive CD4+ T cells from blood. The source of these receptors is a man aged 18 to 35 in good health.

The chain is built from TRBV29-1 and TRBJ1-1, with TRBD1 identical over 7 bases. Trimming at V came to 4 bases and at J to 0 bases, leaving 8 bases not matched to a gene. Germline V lookup: CDR1 SQVTM, CDR2 ANQGSEA. The CDR3 has 15 residues. CDR3 in amino acids: CSVVRQGGLNTEAFF. The CDR3, as DNA: TGCAGCGTTGTTCGTCAGGGGGGTCTGAACACTGAAGCTTTCTTT.

The chain combines TRBV19 with TRBJ2-2; D is ambiguous. Germline V gene data show CDR1 as LNHDA and CDR2 as SQIVND (reference sequence). CDR3 length: 13 amino acids. V was trimmed by 8 bases and J by 1 base, leaving 8 bases between them. CDR3 coding DNA: TGTGCCAGTTTAACTGAGAACACCGGGGAGCTGTTTTTT. Translated, it gives CASLTENTGELFF. Full variable domain (missing parts from reference TRBV19 and TRBJ2-2): DGGITQSPKYLFRKEGQNVTLSCEQNLNHDAMYWYRQDPGQGLRLIYYSQIVNDFQKGDIAEGYSVSREKKESFPLTVTSAQKNPTAFYLCASLTENTGELFFGEGSRLTVL.

The rearrangement uses TRBV7-2 and TRBJ2-7; 11 positions match TRBD2. CDR3 length equals 15 residues. Per germline, CDR1 SGHTA and CDR2 FQGNSA. The J segment lost 4 bases and the V segment lost 5 bases, leaving 7 bases of the junction unmatched. The chain's CDR3 is CASSIGGLAVYEQYF. CDR3 sequence (DNA): TGTGCCAGCAGCATAGGGGGACTAGCGGTTTACGAGCAGTACTTC.

The chain combines TRBV27 with TRBJ2-3, with 14 nucleotides matching TRBD2. After removal of 5 bases from V and 8 bases from J, the junction contained 9 bases not matched to a gene. The CDR3 covers 16 residues. CDR1 MNHEY and CDR2 SMNVEV come from the germline V gene (reference sequence). This CDR3 reads CASSPGGGLAGVTQYF. The CDR3 DNA follows: TGTGCCAGCAGTCCAGGGGGGGGACTAGCGGGGGTTACGCAGTATTTT.

The chain joins TRBV7-6 to TRBJ2-7; D is possibly TRBD2 (7 bases). Germline CDR1 SGHVS, CDR2 FNYEAQ. CDR3 length equals 18 residues. V gave up 1 base and J gave up 3 bases, with 22 bases separating them. CDR3 sequence: CASSLGPLGGGLNYEQYF. The CDR3 region has the DNA TGTGCCAGCAGCTTAGGCCCCCTGGGCGGGGGCCTTAACTACGAGCAGTACTTC.

This chain joins TRBV6-5 and TRBJ1-2; maybe TRBD1 (5 bases). The CDR3 consists of 13 residues. CDR1 is MNHEY and CDR2 is SVGAGI in the germline V gene. V shed 1 base and J shed 13 bases, with 16 bases lying between them. This chain's CDR3 is CASSYWGGARGTF. For the CDR3, the DNA is TGTGCCAGCAGTTACTGGGGCGGCGCCCGCGGCACCTTC.